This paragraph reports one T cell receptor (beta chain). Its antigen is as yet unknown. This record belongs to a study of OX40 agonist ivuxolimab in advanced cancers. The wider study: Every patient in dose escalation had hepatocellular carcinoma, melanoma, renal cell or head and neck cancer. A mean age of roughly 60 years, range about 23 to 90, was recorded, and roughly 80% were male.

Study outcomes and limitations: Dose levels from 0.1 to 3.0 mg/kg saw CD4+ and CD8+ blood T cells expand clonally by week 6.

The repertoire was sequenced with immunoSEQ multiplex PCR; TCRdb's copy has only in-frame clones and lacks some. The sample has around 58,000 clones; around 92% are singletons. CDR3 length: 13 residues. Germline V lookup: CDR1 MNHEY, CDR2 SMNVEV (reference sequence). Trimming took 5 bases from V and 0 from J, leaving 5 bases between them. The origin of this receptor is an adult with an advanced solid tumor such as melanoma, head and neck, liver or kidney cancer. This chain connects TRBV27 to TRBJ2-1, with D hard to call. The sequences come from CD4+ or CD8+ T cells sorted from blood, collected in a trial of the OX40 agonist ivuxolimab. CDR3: CASSRDSYNEQFF. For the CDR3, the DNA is TGTGCCAGCAGTAGGGACTCCTACAATGAGCAGTTCTTC.